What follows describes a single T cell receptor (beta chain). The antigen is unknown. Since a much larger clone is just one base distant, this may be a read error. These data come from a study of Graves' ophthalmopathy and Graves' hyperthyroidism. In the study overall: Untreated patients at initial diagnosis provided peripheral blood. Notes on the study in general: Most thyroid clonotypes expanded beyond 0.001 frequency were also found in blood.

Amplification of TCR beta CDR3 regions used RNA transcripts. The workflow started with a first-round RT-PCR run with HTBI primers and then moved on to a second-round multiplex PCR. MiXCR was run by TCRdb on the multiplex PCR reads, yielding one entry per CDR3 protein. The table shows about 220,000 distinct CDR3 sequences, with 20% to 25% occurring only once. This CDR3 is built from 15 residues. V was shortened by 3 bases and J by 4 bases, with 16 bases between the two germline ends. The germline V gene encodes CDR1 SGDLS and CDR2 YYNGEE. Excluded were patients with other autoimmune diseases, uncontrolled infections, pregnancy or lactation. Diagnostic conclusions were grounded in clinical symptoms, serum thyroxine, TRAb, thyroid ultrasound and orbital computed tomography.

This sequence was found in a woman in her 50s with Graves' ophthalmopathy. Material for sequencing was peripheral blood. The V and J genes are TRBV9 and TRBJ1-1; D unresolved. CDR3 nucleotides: TGTGCCAGCAGCGGTAGCTTATTTGGCCCCACTGAAGCTTTCTTT. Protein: CASSGSLFGPTEAFF. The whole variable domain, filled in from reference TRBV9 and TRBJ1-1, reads DSGVTQTPKHLITATGQRVTLRCSPRSGDLSVYWYQQSLDQGLQFLIQYYNGEERAKGNILERFSAQQFPDLHSELNLSSLELGDSALYFCASSGSLFGPTEAFFGQGTRLTVV.